Shown below are 29 T cell receptor beta chains from a single sample sequenced in a study of OX40 agonist ivuxolimab in advanced cancers. Library prep was done by the immunoSEQ multiplex PCR assay. The source is immuneACCESS, and TCRdb retained only in-frame sequences with V and J called. Part of the clones is not carried over; for the studies checked, unresolved V genes explain less than half of this, and the remainder is unexplained. The sample data list tens of thousands of clones, and about 90% of these were observed just once. The leading ten clones occupy 0.51% of the sample. The input for sequencing was CD4+ or CD8+ T cells sorted from blood, taken in a trial of the OX40 agonist ivuxolimab. The source of these receptors is an adult with an advanced solid tumor such as melanoma, head and neck, liver or kidney cancer.

The chain joins TRBV5-4 to TRBJ2-1; the D is unclear. The V and J ends lost 0 bases and 5 bases respectively, with 15 bases between them. The V gene's germline CDR1 is SGHNT and CDR2 YYREEE (reference sequence). This CDR3 is built from 16 residues. The CDR3 region has the DNA TGTGCCAGCAGCTTGGACGTGATAAGTGGACACAATGAGCAGTTCTTC. Translation gives CASSLDVISGHNEQFF. The full variable domain, its missing parts supplied by reference TRBV5-4 and TRBJ2-1, is ETGVTQSPTHLIKTRGQQVTLRCSSQSGHNTVSWYQQALGQGPQFIFQYYREEENGRGNFPPRFSGLQFPNYSSELNVNALELDDSALYLCASSLDVISGHNEQFFGPGTRLTVL.

The chain employs TRBV6-1 and TRBJ2-1; D may be TRBD1 (6 bases). Germline V gives CDR1 MNHNS, CDR2 SASEGT. The V end was cut by 1 base, the J end by 4 bases, with 23 bases between. This CDR3 is built from 19 residues. CDR3 amino acids: CASSEVWQGLQGSYNEQFF. CDR3 DNA: TGTGCCAGCAGTGAAGTTTGGCAGGGGTTGCAGGGTAGTTACAATGAGCAGTTCTTC.

This clone was observed a few times. The chain carries TRBV6-5 and TRBJ1-1; D unclear. V was pared by 4 bases and J by 3 bases, with 6 bases between. CDR1 and CDR2 (germline): MNHEY, SVGAGI. The CDR3 is made up of 12 amino acids. The DNA of the CDR3 is TGTGCCAGCAGTTTCCGGGACACTGAAGCTTTCTTT. Protein sequence: CASSFRDTEAFF.

The chain recombines TRBV5-1 with TRBJ1-1, with 9 bases fitting TRBD1. The CDR3 length is 16 residues. V lost 0 bases and J lost 5; bases outside the gene matches: 8. The germline V gene has CDR1 SGHRS and CDR2 YFSETQ. CDR3 residues: CASSLATGQGLTEAFF. The CDR3 DNA reads TGCGCCAGCAGCTTGGCCACGGGACAGGGATTGACTGAAGCTTTCTTT.

This clone was counted once. This sequence joins TRBV7-8 and TRBJ2-7; TRBD2 matches 7 bases. CDR3 length: 17 amino acids. V trimming: 5 bases; J trimming: 0 bases; junction bases outside the gene matches: 13. CDR1 and CDR2 (germline): SGHVS, FQNEAQ. CDR3 in amino acids: CASSRGVGGTFSYEQYF. As DNA, the CDR3 is TGTGCCAGCAGCCGGGGGGTTGGCGGGACGTTCTCCTACGAGCAGTACTTC. Full variable domain (rest looked up from reference TRBV7-8 and TRBJ2-7): GAGVSQSPRYKVAKRGQDVALRCDPISGHVSLFWYQQALGQGPEFLTYFQNEAQLDKSGLPSDRFFAERPEGSVSTLKIQRTQQEDSAVYLCASSRGVGGTFSYEQYFGPGTRLTVT.

The CDR3: CASRAGSSYEQYF. CDR3 bases: TGTGCCAGCCGAGCGGGGAGCTCCTACGAGCAGTACTTC. The V and J genes are TRBV6-5 and TRBJ2-7, with 7 bases lining up with TRBD2. Germline V gene sequence: CDR1 MNHEY, CDR2 SVGAGI. CDR3 length equals 13 residues. Trimming at V came to 8 bases and at J to 0 bases, leaving 4 bases not matched to a gene.

The J gene is TRBJ2-2, the V gene TRBV28; tentative D call: TRBD1 (6 bases). Between the trimmed V and J ends, which lost 7 bases and 5 bases, there was a span of 14 bases. Germline loops: CDR1 MDHEN, CDR2 SYDVKM. The CDR3 covers 14 residues. The CDR3 region has the DNA TGTGCCAGCATAGTGGGACAAGGGACCGGGGAGCTGTTTTTT. It specifies CASIVGQGTGELFF.

The chain employs TRBV9 and TRBJ2-7; TRBD1 aligns across 9 bases. Germline lookup yields CDR1 SGDLS and CDR2 YYNGEE. The CDR3 is 15 residues long. The V segment lost 2 bases and the J segment 0 bases; nucleotides outside the gene matches: 3. In DNA form, the CDR3 reads TGTGCCAGCAGCGTCGGGACAGGGAGCTCCTACGAGCAGTACTTC. Its protein is CASSVGTGSSYEQYF.

Only one count was recorded for this clone. V gene TRBV5-4 combines with J gene TRBJ2-1; 14 bases fit TRBD2. Germline V gene sequence: CDR1 SGHNT, CDR2 YYREEE (reference sequence). The CDR3 totals 17 residues. With 1 base clipped from V and 6 bases from J, the junction kept 6 bases outside the gene matches. Written as DNA, the CDR3 is TGTGCCAGCAGCTTGACCCAGACTAGCGGGGGGGCCAATGAGCAGTTCTTC. Translating it yields CASSLTQTSGGANEQFF. Variable domain in full (rest from reference TRBV5-4 and TRBJ2-1): ETGVTQSPTHLIKTRGQQVTLRCSSQSGHNTVSWYQQALGQGPQFIFQYYREEENGRGNFPPRFSGLQFPNYSSELNVNALELDDSALYLCASSLTQTSGGANEQFFGPGTRLTVL.

The gene calls are TRBV6-5 and TRBJ1-3; unclear D gene. V lost 8 bases and J lost 0, with 11 bases in between. The CDR3 length is 14 residues. Germline CDR1 reads MNHEY; CDR2 reads SVGAGI. CDR3 sequence reads: CASPAGISGNTIYF. In nucleotides, the CDR3 is TGTGCCAGCCCGGCAGGCATCTCTGGAAACACCATATATTTT.

The chain has TRBV30 and TRBJ2-3; tentatively, D is TRBD1 or TRBD2 (6 bases each). Germline V gene sequence: CDR1 GTSNPN, CDR2 SVGIG (reference sequence). Trimming cost V 0 bases and J 1 base, with 8 bases left between them. CDR3 length: 14 residues. DNA for the CDR3: TGTGCCTGGAGTGTAAGGGGGGGCACAGATACGCAGTATTTT. Its translation: CAWSVRGGTDTQYF.

The chain employs TRBV20-1 and TRBJ1-1; the D is unclear. Trimming pared 1 base from V and 8 bases from J, leaving 8 bases between. The CDR3 is 11 residues long. In germline, CDR1 is DFQATT, CDR2 SNEGSKA (reference sequence). Here the CDR3 DNA reads TGCAGTGCTAGAGTTTGGGAGGAAGCTTTCTTT. Translation gives CSARVWEEAFF.

The J gene is TRBJ2-7, the V gene TRBV30; perhaps D is TRBD1 or TRBD2 (6 bases each). The CDR3 runs 14 residues. The V gene's germline CDR1 is GTSNPN and CDR2 SVGIG (reference sequence). V was shortened by 0 bases and J by 6 bases, with 15 bases between the two germline ends. CDR3 sequence (DNA): TGTGCCTGGAGTGTAGCGGTAAGGGGGGCCGAGCAGTACTTC. It specifies CAWSVAVRGAEQYF. The entire variable domain, with the rest obtained from reference TRBV30 and TRBJ2-7, is as follows: SQTIHQWPATLVQPVGSPLSLECTVEGTSNPNLYWYRQAAGRGLQLLFYSVGIGQISSEVPQNLSASRPQDRQFILSSKKLLLSDSGFYLCAWSVAVRGAEQYFGPGTRLTVT.

This rearrangement joins TRBV5-1 to TRBJ2-1; TRBD2 agrees at 11 bases. The germline CDR1 and CDR2 sequences are SGHRS and YFSETQ. The CDR3 extends over 18 amino acids. With V trimmed by 2 bases and J by 4 bases, 11 bases remained unmatched. The CDR3 region has the DNA TGCGCCAGCAGCTTTTGGTCTAGCGGGAGGAGGGCGTACAATGAGCAGTTCTTC. Protein product: CASSFWSSGRRAYNEQFF.

The chain recombines TRBV14 with TRBJ2-5; 8 nucleotides agree with TRBD1. Germline assignment: CDR1 SGHDN and CDR2 FVKESK. The CDR3 totals 15 residues. Trimming at V came to 4 bases and at J to 7 bases, leaving 11 bases not matched to a gene. CDR3 nucleotides: TGTGCCAGCAGCCGAGAAGGCAGGGGGCCCTTGACCCAGTACTTC. It yields the protein CASSREGRGPLTQYF.

The chain uses TRBV6-1 and TRBJ2-7; D is ambiguous. The CDR3 sequence is 12 residues long. Trimming took 7 bases from V and 0 from J, leaving 7 bases between them. Germline V gives CDR1 MNHNS, CDR2 SASEGT. CDR3 DNA: TGTGCCAGCAACCCTAACTCCTACGAGCAGTACTTC. This codes for CASNPNSYEQYF.

Concerning this clone: This CDR3 is also generated by other DNA sequences in the sample. This chain links TRBV29-1 with TRBJ2-5; the D is unclear. Trimming pared 6 bases from V and 1 base from J, leaving 3 bases between. This CDR3 is 10 amino acids long. Germline V gives CDR1 SQVTM, CDR2 ANQGSEA. The CDR3: CSVGQETQYF. CDR3 DNA sequence: TGCAGCGTGGGCCAAGAGACCCAGTACTTC.

The chain recombines TRBV6-1 with TRBJ2-2, with 10 bases lining up with TRBD1. Germline V gene data show CDR1 as MNHNS and CDR2 as SASEGT. This CDR3 spans 13 amino acids. The trim removed 7 bases at V and 5 bases at J, leaving 1 base unmatched. The CDR3 bases are TGTGCCAGCACGGGACAGGGGACCGGGGAGCTGTTTTTT. Translated: CASTGQGTGELFF.

The chain couples TRBV10-3 to TRBJ2-7, with 10 bases lining up with TRBD1. The CDR3 is 13 amino acids. Germline values: CDR1 ENHRY, CDR2 SYGVKD. Trimming cost V 4 bases and J 6 bases; bases outside gene matches: 3. Here the CDR3 DNA reads TGTGCCATCAGTGTATGGACAGGGGGCGAGCAGTACTTC. Protein: CAISVWTGGEQYF.

The V call is TRBV6-5, the J call TRBJ2-1; no clear D. From germline, CDR1 is MNHEY and CDR2 SVGAGI. This CDR3 region has 14 residues. Trimming left V 0 bases short and J 5 bases short, with 8 bases between. The CDR3 bases are TGTGCCAGCAGTTACTCGGTCTTCAACAATGAGCAGTTCTTC. Translation gives CASSYSVFNNEQFF.

The rearrangement links TRBV27 to TRBJ2-1; D is perhaps TRBD1 or TRBD2 (5 bases each). Germline assignment: CDR1 MNHEY and CDR2 SMNVEV (reference sequence). The CDR3 covers 14 residues. Trimming removed 3 bases at V and 4 bases at J, with 10 bases between. The CDR3 DNA is TGTGCCAGCAGTTTCCTAGCAGGGTACAATGAGCAGTTCTTC. The encoded protein is CASSFLAGYNEQFF.

This clone was picked up one time. A junction boundary mismatches the germline segment, possibly from a read error. This sample includes further DNA sequences coding for the same CDR3. The rearrangement links TRBV9 to TRBJ2-3; a weak D match, TRBD1 (6 bases). The germline gives CDR1 SGDLS, CDR2 YYNGEE. The CDR3 length is 13 residues. CDR3 DNA: TGCGCCAGCAGCGTAGGACAGCGATATACGCAGTATTTT. Translating gives CASSVGQRYTQYF.

The rearrangement uses TRBV15 and TRBJ1-5; no clear D gene. Germline CDR1 reads LNHNV; CDR2 reads YYDKDF (reference sequence). The CDR3 sequence is 14 residues long. V was shortened by 0 bases and J by 6 bases, with 9 bases between the two germline ends. This CDR3 reads CATSRDLTGQPQHF. CDR3 sequence (DNA): TGTGCCACCAGCAGAGATCTTACGGGTCAGCCCCAGCATTTT.

This chain connects TRBV28 to TRBJ1-6, with 11 nucleotides matching TRBD1. Trimming cost V 4 bases and J 9 bases; bases outside gene matches: 14. Germline V gene lookup returns CDR1 MDHEN and CDR2 SYDVKM. The CDR3 totals 18 residues. DNA of the CDR3: TGTGCCAGCAGTTCCCAAGAGGGACAGGGGGGCGGAGGTTCACCCCTCCACTTT. It yields the protein CASSSQEGQGGGGSPLHF.

The V and J genes are TRBV10-3 and TRBJ1-3, with D maybe TRBD1 (5 bases). The CDR3 sequence is 15 residues long. Between the trimmed V and J ends, which lost 2 bases and 2 bases, there was a span of 10 bases. Germline CDR1 ENHRY, CDR2 SYGVKD. Here the CDR3 DNA reads TGTGCCATCAGTGAGCAGACAGTCCCTGGAAACACCATATATTTT. Amino acids: CAISEQTVPGNTIYF.

V gene TRBV14 combines with J gene TRBJ2-6; no clear D gene. CDR1 and CDR2 from the germline V gene are SGHDN and FVKESK. This CDR3 region has 13 residues. The ends were cut back, 4 bases at V and 3 bases at J, with 4 bases in the middle. The chain's CDR3 is CASSLHGANVLTF. CDR3 nucleotide sequence: TGTGCCAGCAGCCTCCATGGGGCCAACGTCCTGACTTTC.

The chain joins TRBV21-1 to TRBJ1-1; the D call in the table, TRBD1, was not verified against the DNA. TRBV21-1 is designated a pseudogene. The CDR3 sequence is 18 residues long. The CDR3 bases are TGTGCCAGCAGCAAAGAAGGGACAGGGTGGTTCATGAACACTGAAGCTTTCTTT. It is translated as CASSKEGTGWFMNTEAFF.

The chain joins TRBV9 to TRBJ2-1, with D possibly matching TRBD2 (6 bases). CDR3 length: 15 amino acids. Germline values: CDR1 SGDLS, CDR2 YYNGEE. Between the trimmed V and J ends, which lost 3 bases and 9 bases, there was a span of 19 bases. As DNA, the CDR3 is TGTGCCAGCAGCGCCGGGACTGGGCCCGACGGTGAGCAGTTCTTC. This encodes CASSAGTGPDGEQFF.

The chain joins TRBV18 to TRBJ1-4; D gene unclear. The CDR3 covers 12 residues. Germline V lookup: CDR1 KGHSH, CDR2 LQKENI. V was shortened by 2 bases and J by 11 bases, with 9 bases between the two germline ends. CDR3 region: CASSPNEDKLFF. The CDR3 nucleotides are TGTGCCAGCTCACCAAACGAGGACAAACTGTTTTTT.